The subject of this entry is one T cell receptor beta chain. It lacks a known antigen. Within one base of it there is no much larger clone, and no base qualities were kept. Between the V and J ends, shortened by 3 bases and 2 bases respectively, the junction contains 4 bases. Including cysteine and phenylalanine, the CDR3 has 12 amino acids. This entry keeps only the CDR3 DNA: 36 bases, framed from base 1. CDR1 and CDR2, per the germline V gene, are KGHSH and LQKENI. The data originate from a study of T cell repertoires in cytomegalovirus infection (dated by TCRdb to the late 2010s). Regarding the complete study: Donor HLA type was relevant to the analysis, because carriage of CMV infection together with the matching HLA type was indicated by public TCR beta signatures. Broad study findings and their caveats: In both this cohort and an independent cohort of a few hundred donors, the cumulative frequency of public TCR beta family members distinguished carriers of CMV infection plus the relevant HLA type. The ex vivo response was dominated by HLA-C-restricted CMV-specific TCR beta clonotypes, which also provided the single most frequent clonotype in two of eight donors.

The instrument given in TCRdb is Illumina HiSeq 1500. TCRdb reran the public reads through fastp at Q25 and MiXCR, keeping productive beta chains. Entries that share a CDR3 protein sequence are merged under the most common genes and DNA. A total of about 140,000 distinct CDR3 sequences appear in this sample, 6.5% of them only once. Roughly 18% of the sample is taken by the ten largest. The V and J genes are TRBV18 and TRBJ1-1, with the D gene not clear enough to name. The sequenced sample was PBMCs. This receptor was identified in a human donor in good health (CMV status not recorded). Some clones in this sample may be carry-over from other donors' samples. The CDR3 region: CASSPKNTEAFF. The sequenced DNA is TGTGCCAGCTCACCCAAAAACACTGAAGCTTTCTTT.